These 25 T cell receptor beta chains were sequenced from one sample in a study of blood T cell repertoires in COVID-19. The protocol was immunoSEQ multiplex PCR, while the TCRdb copy is restricted to in-frame clones and leaves out a portion. The data hold 20,000 or so clones, with approximately 89% observed a single time. Sequences were obtained from peripheral blood. These receptor sequences come from a man aged 50 or older with active COVID-19.

The chain couples TRBV4-3 to TRBJ1-6; D is perhaps TRBD1 (6 bases). There are 15 residues in the CDR3. The V gene lost 0 bases and the J gene lost 10 bases, with 13 bases spanning the gap. Per germline, CDR1 LGHNA and CDR2 YSLEER. CDR3 DNA: TGCGCCAGCAGCCAAGATCGGGGGGCAGGCTCACCCCTCCACTTT. Protein sequence: CASSQDRGAGSPLHF.

The rearrangement uses TRBV18 and TRBJ2-7; 7 nucleotides match TRBD1. The CDR3 is 13 amino acids. CDR1 is KGHSH and CDR2 is LQKENI in the germline V gene. The V gene end was trimmed by 4 bases and the J gene end by 2 bases; junction bases not matched to a gene: 2. The CDR3 loop reads CASSQGGPYEQYF. The CDR3 nucleotides are TGTGCCAGCTCACAAGGGGGCCCCTACGAGCAGTACTTC. The complete variable domain, with remaining parts taken from reference TRBV18 and TRBJ2-7, reads NAGVMQNPRHLVRRRGQEARLRCSPMKGHSHVYWYRQLPEEGLKFMVYLQKENIIDESGMPKERFSAEFPKEGPSILRIQQVVRGDSAAYFCASSQGGPYEQYFGPGTRLTVT.

This clone showed up just once. The V and J genes are TRBV28 and TRBJ2-7; the match to TRBD2 covers 7 bases. Trimming cost V 3 bases and J 2 bases; bases outside gene matches: 16. There are 18 residues in the CDR3. Germline V gene data show CDR1 as MDHEN and CDR2 as SYDVKM. This CDR3 reads CASSFRGPIAGLTYEQYF. CDR3 nucleotide sequence: TGTGCCAGCAGTTTCAGAGGACCTATAGCGGGTCTAACCTACGAGCAGTACTTC.

About this clone itself: One junction end disagrees with the germline gene, perhaps due to a read error. Other DNA sequences in this sample translate to the same CDR3. The V call is TRBV7-2, the J call TRBJ1-5, with 7 bases fitting TRBD1. CDR1 and CDR2 from the germline V gene are SGHTA and FQGNSA. The CDR3 length is 17 residues. The CDR3 nucleotides are TGTGCCAGCAGCCTGGGACAGACATTTTATAGCAATCAGCCCCAACATTTT. Translated, it gives CASSLGQTFYSNQPQHF.

The chain links TRBV19 to TRBJ1-1, with 11 bases that match TRBD1. The CDR3 runs 14 residues. Germline lookup yields CDR1 LNHDA and CDR2 SQIVND (reference sequence). The J segment lost 6 bases and the V segment lost 6 bases, leaving 6 bases of the junction unmatched. This CDR3 is CASRTGQGAAEAFF. DNA of the CDR3: TGTGCCAGTAGAACCGGACAGGGGGCCGCTGAAGCTTTCTTT. Supplemented by reference TRBV19 and TRBJ1-1, the full variable domain reads DGGITQSPKYLFRKEGQNVTLSCEQNLNHDAMYWYRQDPGQGLRLIYYSQIVNDFQKGDIAEGYSVSREKKESFPLTVTSAQKNPTAFYLCASRTGQGAAEAFFGQGTRLTVV.

The chain employs TRBV9 and TRBJ1-3; the D is unclear. The CDR3 length is 15 residues. V lost 4 bases and J lost 2, with 13 bases in between. Germline values: CDR1 SGDLS, CDR2 YYNGEE. CDR3 loop: CASSPQVGAGNTIYF. The DNA of the CDR3 is TGTGCCAGCAGCCCCCAGGTGGGCGCTGGAAACACCATATATTTT.

The chain is built from TRBV9 and TRBJ1-2; 11 bases agree with TRBD1. CDR1 is SGDLS and CDR2 is YYNGEE in the germline V gene. The CDR3 covers 18 residues. The J segment lost 5 bases and the V segment lost 0 bases, leaving 12 bases of the junction unmatched. CDR3 loop: CASSVGEGQGAVRYGYTF. Written as DNA, the CDR3 is TGTGCCAGCAGCGTAGGTGAAGGACAGGGGGCGGTAAGGTATGGCTACACCTTC.

The chain couples TRBV28 to TRBJ1-5; TRBD1 matches at 7 bases. Unmatched junction bases numbered 8, after V lost 5 bases and J lost 7 bases. The CDR3 contains 14 residues. In germline, CDR1 is MDHEN, CDR2 SYDVKM. The chain's CDR3 is CASSPRQGGQPQHF. As DNA, the CDR3 is TGTGCCAGCAGTCCTAGACAGGGTGGGCAGCCCCAGCATTTT.

The chain combines TRBV2 with TRBJ2-4, with 7 positions matching TRBD1. The CDR3 is made up of 16 amino acids. Germline values: CDR1 SNHLY, CDR2 FYNNEI. V was clipped by 10 bases and J by 8 bases; unmatched bases: 20. The CDR3 DNA reads as TGTGCCACCCCCCCCCGGGGTGCAGGGGGTCTGGACATTCAGTACTTC. Its protein is CATPPRGAGGLDIQYF.

The chain employs TRBV7-6 and TRBJ1-1; 8 bases match TRBD1. Germline values: CDR1 SGHVS, CDR2 FNYEAQ. The CDR3 loop spans 15 amino acids. V shed 5 bases, J shed 0 bases, and the junction held 5 bases outside the gene matches. The CDR3, as DNA: TGTGCCAGCAGCGCCCGACAGGGGATGAACACTGAAGCTTTCTTT. The encoded protein is CASSARQGMNTEAFF.

CDR3 DNA sequence: TGCGCCAGCAGCCCTGGTGCAGGTCAGCCCCAGCATTTT. This encodes CASSPGAGQPQHF. The chain uses TRBV5-1 and TRBJ1-5; D gene uncertain. The CDR3 runs to 13 residues. CDR1 and CDR2 (germline): SGHRS, YFSETQ. Trimming shortened V by 4 bases and J by 6 bases, and 11 bases separated the two germline ends.

This chain joins TRBV11-3 and TRBJ2-3; no definite D call. Germline lookup yields CDR1 SGHNT and CDR2 YENEEA. The CDR3 loop spans 12 amino acids. V gave up 2 bases and J gave up 3 bases, with 3 bases separating them. The CDR3, as DNA: TGTGCCAGCAGCTTACGGACAGATACGCAGTATTTT. Amino acids: CASSLRTDTQYF.

The chain links TRBV15 to TRBJ1-6; no definite D call. CDR3 length equals 15 residues. V was clipped by 1 base and J by 10 bases, with 14 bases between them. From germline, CDR1 is LNHNV and CDR2 YYDKDF (reference sequence). The CDR3 DNA sequence: TGTGCCACCAGCAGAGTGAGGGAGGATCAGTCACCCCTCCACTTT. Amino acids: CATSRVREDQSPLHF. Combining the CDR3 with reference TRBV15 and TRBJ1-6 gives the whole variable domain DAMVIQNPRYQVTQFGKPVTLSCSQTLNHNVMYWYQQKSSQAPKLLFHYYDKDFNNEADTPDNFQSRRPNTSFCFLDIRSPGLGDTAMYLCATSRVREDQSPLHFGNGTRLTVT.

The chain joins TRBV7-9 to TRBJ1-2; 9 nucleotides match TRBD1. Germline CDR1 reads SEHNR; CDR2 reads FQNEAQ (reference sequence). The CDR3 covers 15 residues. J was trimmed by 7 bases and V by 5 bases; bases with no gene match: 11. CDR3 DNA sequence: TGTGCCAGCAGCCCAGCCCACAGGGGGCCTGGTGGCTACACCTTC. This codes for CASSPAHRGPGGYTF.

The CDR3 nucleotides are TGTGCCAGCAGCTTAACGGCGGGGGGCTGGGAGACCCAGTACTTC. Translated, it gives CASSLTAGGWETQYF. This chain links TRBV7-3 with TRBJ2-5; 8 bases map to TRBD2. The CDR3 spans 15 residues. Germline-derived CDR1 and CDR2 are SGHTA and FQGTGA. V dropped 0 bases and J dropped 5; count of bases not matched to a gene: 5.

J is TRBJ1-2 and V is TRBV9; no clear D. The CDR3 sequence is 16 residues long. The V end was cut by 3 bases, the J end by 0 bases, with 15 bases between. Germline V gene lookup returns CDR1 SGDLS and CDR2 YYNGEE. The CDR3: CASSGGYRVTNYGYTF. As DNA, the CDR3 is TGTGCCAGCAGCGGAGGGTATCGAGTGACTAACTATGGCTACACCTTC.

The V and J genes are TRBV18 and TRBJ1-1; possible D gene TRBD1, 5 bases. The germline CDR1 and CDR2 sequences are KGHSH and LQKENI. The CDR3 is made up of 13 amino acids. V was clipped by 6 bases and J by 0 bases, with 8 bases between them. The CDR3 nucleotides are TGTGCCAGCTCCCAGGGTCTGAACACTGAAGCTTTCTTT. It yields the protein CASSQGLNTEAFF.

As for this clone: One end of the junction does not line up with germline, which may come from a read error. This chain joins TRBV7-8 and TRBJ2-1; 10 bases line up with TRBD1. This CDR3 comprises 13 residues. Germline-derived CDR1 and CDR2 are SGHVS and FQNEAQ. As DNA, the CDR3 is TGTGCCAGCAGCCCCCAGGAGGGGACAGGGGCCCTCTTC. Amino acids: CASSPQEGTGALF.

This chain connects TRBV7-6 to TRBJ2-5; 7 nucleotides line up with TRBD2. Germline V gene lookup returns CDR1 SGHVS and CDR2 FNYEAQ. The length of the CDR3 is 18 residues. The J segment lost 1 base and the V segment lost 5 bases, leaving 16 bases of the junction unmatched. CDR3 residues: CASSPREGWTISQETQYF. The DNA of the CDR3 is TGTGCCAGCAGCCCTAGGGAGGGGTGGACCATCTCCCAAGAGACCCAGTACTTC.

The chain uses TRBV28 and TRBJ2-7; 8 nucleotides agree with TRBD2. The V gene end was trimmed by 8 bases and the J gene end by 3 bases; junction bases not matched to a gene: 9. Germline-derived CDR1 and CDR2 are MDHEN and SYDVKM. This CDR3 region has 14 residues. For the CDR3, the DNA is TGTGCCAGCCGCCGGGGCGGGAGGAACTACGAGCAGTACTTC. The encoded protein is CASRRGGRNYEQYF.

This clone was recorded only once. The V and J genes are TRBV5-1 and TRBJ1-2; D remains unclear. V was trimmed by 0 bases and J by 2 bases, leaving 11 bases between them. Germline loops: CDR1 SGHRS, CDR2 YFSETQ. The CDR3 is 15 amino acids. CDR3 residues: CASSLGSSGNYGYTF. DNA for the CDR3: TGCGCCAGCAGCTTGGGATCTTCGGGGAACTATGGCTACACCTTC.

This chain uses TRBV3-1 (or the pseudogene TRBV3-2) with TRBJ1-1, with D possibly TRBD1 on 6 matching bases. Germline V gives CDR1 LGHDT, CDR2 YNNKEL (reference sequence). This CDR3 spans 13 amino acids. V was trimmed by 3 bases and J by 7 bases, leaving 12 bases between them. The CDR3 spells CASSQGAVGEAFF. CDR3 nucleotide sequence: TGTGCCAGCAGCCAGGGGGCGGTCGGTGAAGCTTTCTTT.

This clone appeared once. The chain is built from TRBV19 and TRBJ2-4, with TRBD1 as a possible D gene (5 bases). This CDR3 spans 16 amino acids. V was pared by 0 bases and J by 6 bases, with 15 bases between. Per germline, CDR1 LNHDA and CDR2 SQIVND (reference sequence). The CDR3 region has the DNA TGTGCCAGTAGTATAGATAGGGGCGAATCGGGAAACATTCAGTACTTC. It is translated as CASSIDRGESGNIQYF.

This chain joins TRBV19 and TRBJ1-5, with D hard to call. This CDR3 is 16 amino acids long. Germline CDR1 and CDR2: LNHDA and SQIVND (reference sequence). V lost 7 bases and J 2 bases, leaving 18 bases between the germline ends. CDR3 coding DNA: TGTGCCAGTATTGACGGGTACCGATTTGGCAATCAGCCCCAGCATTTT. This translates into CASIDGYRFGNQPQHF.

This rearrangement joins TRBV5-1 to TRBJ2-2; 15 bases fit TRBD2. Germline CDR1 SGHRS, CDR2 YFSETQ. Trimming removed 4 bases from V and 6 bases from J; junction bases left unmatched: 16. CDR3 length: 20 residues. For the CDR3, the DNA is TGCGCCAGCAGCACCGTCCCCGGGACTAGCGGGAGGTTGTTGGCCGGGGAGCTGTTTTTT. Protein sequence: CASSTVPGTSGRLLAGELFF.